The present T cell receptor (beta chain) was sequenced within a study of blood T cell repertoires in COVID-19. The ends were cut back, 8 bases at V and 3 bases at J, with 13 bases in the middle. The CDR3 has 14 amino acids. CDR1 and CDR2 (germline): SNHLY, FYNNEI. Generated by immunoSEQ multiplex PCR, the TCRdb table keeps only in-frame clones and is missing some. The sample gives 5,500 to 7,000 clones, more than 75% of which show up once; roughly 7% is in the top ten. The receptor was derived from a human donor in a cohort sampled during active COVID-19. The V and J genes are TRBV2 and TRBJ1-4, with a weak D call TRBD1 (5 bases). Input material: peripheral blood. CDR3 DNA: TGTGCCAGCCGACAGCGAGGAGCTAATGAAAAACTGTTTTTT. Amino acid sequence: CASRQRGANEKLFF.